The 10 T cell receptor beta chains below come from one sample, sequenced in a study of blood T cell repertoires in COVID-19. Generated by immunoSEQ multiplex PCR, the TCRdb table keeps only in-frame clones and is missing some. Here the sample spans about 220,000 clones, more than 75% being singletons. The sequenced sample consisted of peripheral blood. The receptors were gathered from a woman older than 75 with COVID-19, enrolled during active disease.

The chain uses TRBV25-1 and TRBJ1-2; D remains unclear. The CDR3 spans 13 residues. V was clipped by 7 bases and J by 1 base, with 10 bases between them. Per germline, CDR1 MGHDK and CDR2 SYGVNS. CDR3 loop: CASIGSNNYGYTF. In DNA form, the CDR3 reads TGTGCCAGCATAGGGAGTAATAACTATGGCTACACCTTC.

The rearrangement joins TRBV7-3 to TRBJ2-7; D is possibly TRBD1 (5 bases). Germline lookup yields CDR1 SGHTA and CDR2 FQGTGA. The length of the CDR3 is 13 residues. V was clipped by 4 bases and J by 5 bases, with 12 bases between them. The CDR3 loop reads CASSSLRENEQYF. For the CDR3, the DNA is TGTGCCAGCAGCTCTCTCAGGGAAAACGAGCAGTACTTC. Based on the CDR3 plus reference TRBV7-3 and TRBJ2-7, the full variable domain is GAGVSQTPSNKVTEKGKYVELRCDPISGHTALYWYRQSLGQGPEFLIYFQGTGAADDSGLPNDRFFAVRPEGSVSTLKIQRTERGDSAVYLCASSSLRENEQYFGPGTRLTVT.

This rearrangement joins TRBV30 to TRBJ1-3; D is perhaps TRBD1 (5 bases). Trimming removed 2 bases from V and 4 bases from J, with 18 bases in between. The CDR3 totals 16 residues. CDR1 is GTSNPN, CDR2 SVGIG, per germline (reference sequence). CDR3 sequence: CAWSWGLSSGGNTIYF. The CDR3 DNA follows: TGTGCCTGGAGTTGGGGACTTAGCTCAGGGGGAAACACCATATATTTT.

The chain employs TRBV7-2 and TRBJ1-2, with 8 bases matching TRBD1. The CDR3 loop spans 14 amino acids. The ends lost 1 base at V and 7 bases at J; junction bases unmatched: 5. CDR1 SGHTA and CDR2 FQGNSA come from the germline V gene. The CDR3 bases are TGTGCCAGCAGCTTAGAACAGGGGGAAAGTGGCTACACCTTC. Encoded protein: CASSLEQGESGYTF.

The chain recombines TRBV6-6 with TRBJ2-7, with a tentative D call TRBD2 (6 bases). Germline CDR1 and CDR2: MNHNY and SVGAGI (reference sequence). This CDR3 contains 14 residues. Trimming stripped 6 bases from V and 1 base from J, with 13 bases between. The CDR3 region is CASSRIGTSYEQYF. Written as DNA, the CDR3 is TGTGCCAGCAGCCGCATAGGGACTTCCTACGAGCAGTACTTC.

The rearrangement joins TRBV3-1 (or the pseudogene TRBV3-2) to TRBJ2-1, with a possible D match to TRBD2 (7 bases). The V gene's germline CDR1 is LGHDT and CDR2 YNNKEL (reference sequence). V shed 6 bases and J shed 1 base, with 13 bases lying between them. The CDR3 length is 15 residues. This CDR3 is CASSLRGASYNEQFF. In DNA, the CDR3 is TGTGCCAGCAGTCTACGGGGGGCTTCCTACAATGAGCAGTTCTTC.

The CDR3 coding sequence is TGTGCCAGCAGCCAATCGCAGGGGGCAGGGGGCTACACCTTC. Its protein is CASSQSQGAGGYTF. The J gene is TRBJ1-2, the V gene TRBV16; TRBD1 matches at 8 bases. The germline CDR1 and CDR2 sequences are KGHSY and FQNENV. This CDR3 region has 14 residues. V shed 0 bases and J 8 bases; nucleotides not matched to a gene: 5.

V usage is TRBV6-1 and J usage is TRBJ2-3, with D possibly being TRBD2 (5 bases). V gave up 5 bases and J gave up 2 bases, with 11 bases separating them. The CDR3 runs to 14 residues. Germline assignment: CDR1 MNHNS and CDR2 SASEGT. This CDR3 reads CASSYALATDTQYF. CDR3 sequence (DNA): TGTGCCAGCAGTTATGCCCTAGCCACAGATACGCAGTATTTT.

This sequence joins TRBV15 and TRBJ1-5; perhaps TRBD1 as D (5 bases). Between the trimmed V and J ends, which lost 4 bases and 5 bases, there was a span of 18 bases. The CDR3 is 16 residues long. Germline CDR1 LNHNV, CDR2 YYDKDF (reference sequence). The CDR3 spells CATSTPHEVGDQPQHF. CDR3 coding DNA: TGTGCCACCAGCACCCCACATGAGGTAGGGGATCAGCCCCAGCATTTT.

CDR3 nucleotides: TGCGCCAGCAGTACCCCCCCCCAGCGGGGACTAGAGACCCAGTACTTC. The encoded protein is CASSTPPQRGLETQYF. The V and J genes are TRBV10-1 and TRBJ2-5; TRBD2 matches at 7 bases. Germline assignment: CDR1 WNHNN and CDR2 SYGVQD (reference sequence). The CDR3 spans 16 residues. With 5 bases clipped from V and 4 bases from J, the junction kept 13 bases outside the gene matches.